This T cell receptor beta chain was sequenced in a study of early T cells in non-severe SARS-CoV-2 infection. Study conclusions and caveats: Reliance on VDJdb matching favored anti-spike CD8 responses; private and CD4 specificities were missed.

This CDR3 spans 15 amino acids. Looked up from germline, CDR1 is SGHKS and CDR2 is YYEKEE (reference sequence). The V and J ends lost 2 bases and 2 bases respectively, with 13 bases between them. Of note for this clonotype: The target antigen is unknown.

Each cDNA molecule carried a unique molecular identifier. TCRdb re-called the 5' RACE reads with MiXCR, one entry per CDR3 protein. This table has more than 65,000 distinct CDR3 sequences, 9.5% to 15% appearing once. The material sequenced was whole blood, taken at baseline. This receptor was obtained from an adult who was a healthcare worker with PCR-confirmed SARS-CoV-2 infection or an uninfected control (not recorded which). This rearrangement joins TRBV5-5 to TRBJ2-5; D gene ambiguous. The DNA of the CDR3 is TGTGCCAGCAGCTTTCGTGTAGGCAGTCAAGAGACCCAGTACTTC. Translation: CASSFRVGSQETQYF.